Shown below are 10 T cell receptor beta chains from a single sample sequenced in a study of blood T cells in healthy people across ages. Through a sample-barcoded 5' primer and a J-beta primer mix, a second PCR was run for roughly 6 to 11 cycles. TCRdb ran MiXCR on the 5' RACE reads and lists one entry per CDR3 protein. The data contain 550,000 to 750,000 distinct CDR3 sequences, under 25% of them singletons. The sequencing input was blood. The receptors were sampled from a man in his sixties or seventies in good health.

This clonotype came up a few times. The J gene is TRBJ2-1, the V gene TRBV29-1; TRBD2 agrees at 7 bases. This CDR3 has 16 residues. V was clipped by 4 bases and J by 0 bases; unmatched bases: 9. Per germline, CDR1 SQVTM and CDR2 ANQGSEA. The CDR3 bases are TGCAGCGTTGTTGCGGGAGAAGGAAACTCCTACAATGAGCAGTTCTTC. Protein: CSVVAGEGNSYNEQFF.

Remarks on this clonotype: The CDR3 carries no conserved terminal phenylalanine or tryptophan, so it likely arises from a read error. The chain's CDR3 is CSVSSTSGSSNEQFS. The CDR3 coding sequence is TGCAGCGTGAGCTCAACTAGCGGGAGTAGCAATGAGCAGTTCTCC. V gene TRBV29-1 combines with J gene TRBJ2-1, with 11 nucleotides matching TRBD2. The J segment lost 6 bases and the V segment lost 6 bases, leaving 10 bases of the junction unmatched. The germline CDR1 and CDR2 sequences are SQVTM and ANQGSEA. The CDR3 runs to 15 residues.

The chain joins TRBV20-1 to TRBJ2-5; D ambiguous. The J call could be wrong; TRBJ2-7 is a better fit for the DNA end. Looked up from germline, CDR1 is DFQATT and CDR2 is SNEGSKA (reference sequence). The CDR3 runs 12 residues. CDR3 in amino acids: CSARQELYEQYF. DNA of the CDR3: TGCAGTGCTAGACAAGAGCTATACGAGCAGTACTTC.

This clonotype was counted only a few times. Germline is not matched at one junction end, which may reflect a read error. V is TRBV7-7 and J is TRBJ1-1; TRBD1 aligns across 7 bases. This CDR3 has 13 amino acids. Germline CDR1 SSHAT, CDR2 FNYEAQ (reference sequence). The CDR3 sequence is CASSRSTGTEAFF. The DNA for the CDR3 is TGTGCTAGCAGCCGTTCGACAGGGACTGAAGCTTTCTTT.

This clonotype was seen a handful of times. The V call is TRBV3-1, the J call TRBJ1-6; TRBD1 might be the D (5 bases). Germline loops: CDR1 LGHDT, CDR2 YNNKEL (reference sequence). Trimming left V 6 bases short and J 4 bases short, with 16 bases between. This CDR3 spans 16 amino acids. The CDR3 here is CASRPTQGLYNSPLHF. CDR3 bases: TGTGCCAGCAGGCCGACCCAGGGACTTTATAATTCACCCCTCCACTTT.

Comment on this clonotype: One end of the junction is discordant with germline, which a read error may explain. V is TRBV15 and J is TRBJ1-6; D might be TRBD1 (6 bases). Germline V gene lookup returns CDR1 LNHNV and CDR2 YYDKDF (reference sequence). This CDR3 is 14 amino acids long. DNA of the CDR3: TGTGCCATCAGCAGAGAGGGGGTTGGTTCACCCCTCCACTTT. Translating gives CAISREGVGSPLHF.

This clonotype occurred a few times. The chain uses TRBV7-9 and TRBJ2-5; 8 bases are shared with TRBD1. From germline, CDR1 is SEHNR and CDR2 FQNEAQ (reference sequence). The J segment lost 2 bases and the V segment lost 2 bases, leaving 4 bases of the junction unmatched. This CDR3 contains 15 residues. As DNA, the CDR3 is TGTGCCAGCAGCTTACCCTGGGACAGGCAAGAGACCCAGTACTTC. Amino acid sequence: CASSLPWDRQETQYF.

J is TRBJ2-3 and V is TRBV20-1; 9 bases fit TRBD2. After removal of 5 bases from V and 2 bases from J, the junction contained 5 bases not matched to a gene. Germline-derived CDR1 and CDR2 are DFQATT and SNEGSKA (reference sequence). The CDR3 totals 14 residues. The CDR3, as DNA: TGCAGTGCTGATAGCGGGAGAAACACAGATACGCAGTATTTT. Protein product: CSADSGRNTDTQYF.

About this clonotype: One junction end disagrees with the germline gene, perhaps due to a read error. The rearrangement joins TRBV5-1 to TRBJ2-2, with 9 bases lining up with TRBD2. The CDR3 has 16 residues. CDR1 is SGHRS, CDR2 YFSETQ, per germline. The CDR3: CASSFLAGTNTGELFF. CDR3 DNA sequence: TGCGCTAGCAGCTTTCTAGCGGGAACGAACACCGGGGAGCTGTTTTTT.

To note about this clonotype: The CDR3 does not close with the conserved phenylalanine or tryptophan, likely indicating a read error. The chain combines TRBV15 with TRBJ1-1; D remains ambiguous. The ends were cut back, 1 base at V and 10 bases at J, with 10 bases in the middle. CDR1 LNHNV and CDR2 YYDKDF come from the germline V gene (reference sequence). There are 12 residues in the CDR3. CDR3 bases: TGTGCCACCAGCAGAGCGGGAATTGGAGCTTTCTCT. Amino acid sequence: CATSRAGIGAFS.